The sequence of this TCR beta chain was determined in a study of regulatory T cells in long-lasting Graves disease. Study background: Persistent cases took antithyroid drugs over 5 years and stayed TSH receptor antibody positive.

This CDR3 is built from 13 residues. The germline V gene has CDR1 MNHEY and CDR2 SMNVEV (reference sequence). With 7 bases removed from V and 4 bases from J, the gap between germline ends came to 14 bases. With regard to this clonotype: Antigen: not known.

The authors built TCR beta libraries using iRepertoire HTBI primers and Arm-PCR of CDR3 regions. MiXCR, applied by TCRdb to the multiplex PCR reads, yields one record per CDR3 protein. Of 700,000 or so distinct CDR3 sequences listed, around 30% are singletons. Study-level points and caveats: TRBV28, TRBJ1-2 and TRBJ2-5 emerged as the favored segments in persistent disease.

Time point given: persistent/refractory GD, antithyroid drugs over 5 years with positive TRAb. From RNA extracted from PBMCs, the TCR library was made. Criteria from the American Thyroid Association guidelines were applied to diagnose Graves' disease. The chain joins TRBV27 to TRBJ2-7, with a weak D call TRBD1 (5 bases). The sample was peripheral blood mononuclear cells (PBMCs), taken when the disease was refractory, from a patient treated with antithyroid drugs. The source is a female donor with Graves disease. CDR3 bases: TGTGCCAGCAAGTTCCAAAGGGGATACGAGCAGTACTTC. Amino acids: CASKFQRGYEQYF.